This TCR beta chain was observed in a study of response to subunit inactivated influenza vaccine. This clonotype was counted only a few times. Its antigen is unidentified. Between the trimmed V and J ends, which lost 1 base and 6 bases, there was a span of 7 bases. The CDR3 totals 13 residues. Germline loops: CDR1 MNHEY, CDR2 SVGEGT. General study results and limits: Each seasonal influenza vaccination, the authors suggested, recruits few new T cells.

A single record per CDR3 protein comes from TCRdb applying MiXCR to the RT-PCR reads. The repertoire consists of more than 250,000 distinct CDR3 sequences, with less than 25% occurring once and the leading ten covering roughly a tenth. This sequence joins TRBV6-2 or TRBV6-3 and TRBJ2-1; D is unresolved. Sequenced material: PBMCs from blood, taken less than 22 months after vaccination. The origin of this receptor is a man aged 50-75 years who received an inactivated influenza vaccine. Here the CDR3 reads CASSYLSVNEQFF. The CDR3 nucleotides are TGTGCCAGCAGTTACTTATCGGTCAATGAGCAGTTCTTC.